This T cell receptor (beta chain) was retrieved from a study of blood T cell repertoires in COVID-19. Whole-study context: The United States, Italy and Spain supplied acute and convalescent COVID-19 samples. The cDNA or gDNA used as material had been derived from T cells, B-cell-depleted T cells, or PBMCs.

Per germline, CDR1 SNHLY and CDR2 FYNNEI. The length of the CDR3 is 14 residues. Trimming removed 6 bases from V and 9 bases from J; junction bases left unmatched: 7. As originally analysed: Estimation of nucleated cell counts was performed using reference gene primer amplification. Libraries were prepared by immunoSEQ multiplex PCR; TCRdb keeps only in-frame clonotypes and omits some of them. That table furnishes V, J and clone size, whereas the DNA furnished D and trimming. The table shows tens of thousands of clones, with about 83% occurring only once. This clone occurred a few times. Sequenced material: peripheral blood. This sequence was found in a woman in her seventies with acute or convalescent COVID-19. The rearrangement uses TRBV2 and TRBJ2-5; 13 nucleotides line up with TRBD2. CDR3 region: CASRGLAGKLAQYF. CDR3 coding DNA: TGTGCCAGCAGGGGACTAGCGGGGAAGTTAGCCCAGTACTTC. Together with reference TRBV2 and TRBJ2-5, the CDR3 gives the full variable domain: EPEVTQTPSHQVTQMGQEVILRCVPISNHLYFYWYRQILGQKVEFLVSFYNNEISEKSEIFDDQFSVERPDGSNFTLKIRSTKLEDSAMYFCASRGLAGKLAQYFGPGTRLLVL.